A selection of T cell receptor beta chains follows, all from one sample in a study of blood T cell repertoires in COVID-19. Assay used: immunoSEQ multiplex PCR; TCRdb lists only in-frame clones, some missing. Here the sample spans hundreds of thousands of clones, roughly 89% being singletons. Sequencing was performed on PBMCs or T cells enriched from blood (not recorded which). The receptors here all came from a woman under 30 with acute COVID-19. Each CDR3 is given with its conserved first and last residue. The order of the fields is V gene, J gene, D gene, clone size, CDR3 DNA, CDR3 protein. D genes are given only for firm matches. Not every row has a clone size; where given, it reads once, few, many or a size class.

TRBV5-1,TRBJ2-1,.,.,TGCGCCAGCAGCTTGGATAGCTCCTACAATGAGCAGTTCTTC,CASSLDSSYNEQFF
TRBV18,TRBJ1-3,TRBD1,.,TGTGCCAGCTCACTCGGGACAGGGGAAGGAAACACCATATATTTT,CASSLGTGEGNTIYF
TRBV9,TRBJ1-5,.,.,TGTGCCAGCAGCGTGGACATAAATCAGCCCCAGCATTTT,CASSVDINQPQHF
TRBV28,TRBJ1-3,TRBD1,.,TGTGCCAGCAGTTCCGCCCTAGGACAGGGAGATGGAAACACCATATATTTT,CASSSALGQGDGNTIYF
TRBV27,TRBJ2-1,.,once,TGTGCCAGCAGTTTTCCTTCTAGCTCCTACAATGAGCAGTTCTTC,CASSFPSSSYNEQFF
TRBV2,TRBJ2-5,.,.,TGTGCCAGCAGACAGGGCGTCCGGGAGACCCAGTACTTC,CASRQGVRETQYF
TRBV5-1,TRBJ2-5,.,.,TGCGCCAGCAGCCGACAGGGGAGGGACCAAGAGACCCAGTACTTC,CASSRQGRDQETQYF
TRBV27,TRBJ1-2,.,once,TGTGCCAGCAGTCCCGAAAAGGGGGGCTACACCTTC,CASSPEKGGYTF
TRBV28,TRBJ2-1,.,.,TGTGCCAGCAGTTTGCGGCGGGTAAATGAGCAGTTCTTC,CASSLRRVNEQFF
TRBV29-1,TRBJ1-1,.,.,TGCAGCGTTGAAGATGGGCAGATGAACACTGAAGCTTTCTTT,CSVEDGQMNTEAFF
TRBV7-8,TRBJ2-1,.,.,TGTGCCAGCAGCTTAAGCAGGTCCTATGGCAATGAGCAGTTCTTC,CASSLSRSYGNEQFF
TRBV30,TRBJ2-7,TRBD2,.,TGTGCCTGGAGCCTTGATGCTAGCGGTAAATACTTC,CAWSLDASGKYF
TRBV27,TRBJ1-5,.,once,TGTGCCAGCAGTTCCGGGCCTCATTGGGGGGAGCCCCAGCATTTT,CASSSGPHWGEPQHF
TRBV10-1,TRBJ2-1,.,.,TGCGCCAGCAGTGATGGGGCTAGCGATGAGCAGTTCTTC,CASSDGASDEQFF
TRBV4-3,TRBJ2-7,TRBD2,.,TGCGCCAGCAGCCAAGATCGGACTAGCGGGAGCATTTATCTGCTCGAGCAGTACTTC,CASSQDRTSGSIYLLEQYF
TRBV6-1,TRBJ1-1,.,.,TGTGCCAGCAGTGAAGCGGTCTGGGGGCGGAACACTGAAGCTTTCTTT,CASSEAVWGRNTEAFF
TRBV19,TRBJ2-2,.,.,TGTGCCAGTAGTATAGGGCGGACAGCCCCGAACACCGGGGAGCTGTTTTTT,CASSIGRTAPNTGELFF
TRBV5-6,TRBJ1-2,.,.,TGTGCCAGCAGCTTGCTTCCGAGGAGACAGGTTGACGGCTACACCTTC,CASSLLPRRQVDGYTF